Described below is a single T cell receptor (beta chain) sequence and its context. The data stem from a study of T cells in Graves' hyperthyroidism and ophthalmopathy. Amplified TCR beta CDR3 regions came from RNA transcripts. HTBI primers were the set used in a first-round RT-PCR of the TCR CDR3. Via MiXCR, TCRdb re-called the multiplex PCR reads, giving one row per CDR3 protein. The sample consists of about 270,000 distinct CDR3 sequences, 20% to 25% of them appearing once. Germline V lookup: CDR1 DFQATT, CDR2 SNEGSKA (reference sequence). This CDR3 region has 15 residues. V dropped 2 bases and J dropped 7; count of bases not matched to a gene: 7.

This sequence joins TRBV20-1 and TRBJ2-1; 11 bases are a match to TRBD2. This TCR was sampled from a man between 25 and 39 years old with Graves' ophthalmopathy. Sequencing was carried out using blood. The CDR3 spells CSARLSGRASNEQFF. CDR3 DNA: TGCAGTGCTAGACTTAGCGGGAGGGCCAGTAATGAGCAGTTCTTC.